This TCR beta chain is drawn from a study of blood T cells in healthy people across ages. Across the whole study: Per two T cells, template switching captured roughly one barcoded beta molecule.

A second about 7 to 12 cycle PCR used barcoded and J-beta primers. TCRdb ran MiXCR on the 5' RACE reads and lists one entry per CDR3 protein. The sample has nearly 800,000 distinct CDR3 sequences; approximately 25% are singletons. Germline V CDR1 and CDR2: SGHTA, FQGNSA. The CDR3 totals 16 residues. These data were also reused for a study on T cells of mothers and their children. That publication notes: A few mothers and their six children, all healthy Caucasians, donated. Each child gave approximately 2.8 million TCR beta CDR3 reads (each mother, over 9.5 million).

Material: blood. This clonotype was obtained from a boy aged 5-17 years in good health. This rearrangement joins TRBV7-2 to TRBJ2-1, with 8 bases fitting TRBD1. TRBJ2-7 explains the end of the DNA better; the J call may be wrong. The CDR3 spells CASSSIGAGGFSEQYF. The CDR3 DNA reads TGTGCCAGCAGCTCCATCGGGGCAGGGGGCTTCTCCGAGCAGTACTTC.